What follows are 21 T cell receptor beta chains derived from one specimen sequenced in a study of blood T cell repertoires in COVID-19. TCRdb keeps only in-frame clones here, not all; method: immunoSEQ multiplex PCR. The sample includes about 76,000 clones, over 80% of them seen just once. Specimen: peripheral blood. These receptors all come from a middle-aged man with active COVID-19.

CDR3 nucleotides: TGTGCCAGCAGGTCTACGGGAGTGGAGACCCAGTACTTC. Translation gives CASRSTGVETQYF. The rearrangement links TRBV28 to TRBJ2-5; D is possibly TRBD2 (6 bases). Germline V gene sequence: CDR1 MDHEN, CDR2 SYDVKM. V dropped 6 bases and J dropped 5 bases, with 13 bases sitting between them. The CDR3 totals 13 residues.

This chain joins TRBV5-1 and TRBJ1-2; 8 bases map to TRBD1. This CDR3 spans 20 amino acids. The germline CDR1 and CDR2 sequences are SGHRS and YFSETQ. J gave up 6 bases and V 4 bases, and 26 bases lay outside the gene matches. The CDR3 region is CASSLYGAPGQVESTNGYTF. CDR3 bases: TGCGCCAGCAGCCTTTATGGAGCCCCGGGACAGGTTGAGAGTACTAATGGCTACACCTTC. The variable domain in full, completed from reference TRBV5-1 and TRBJ1-2, reads KAGVTQTPRYLIKTRGQQVTLSCSPISGHRSVSWYQQTPGQGLQFLFEYFSETQRNKGNFPGRFSGRQFSNSRSEMNVSTLELGDSALYLCASSLYGAPGQVESTNGYTFGSGTRLTVV.

The V gene is TRBV3-1 (or the pseudogene TRBV3-2), the J gene TRBJ2-2, with 7 bases identical to TRBD1. The ends lost 2 bases at V and 2 bases at J; junction bases unmatched: 5. Germline CDR1 is LGHDT and CDR2 is YNNKEL (reference sequence). This CDR3 is 16 amino acids long. The CDR3 sequence is CASSQWDRANTGELFF. DNA of the CDR3: TGTGCCAGCAGCCAATGGGACAGAGCCAACACCGGGGAGCTGTTTTTT.

This chain links TRBV5-4 with TRBJ2-1; the match to TRBD2 covers 10 bases. The V segment lost 2 bases and the J segment 7 bases; nucleotides outside the gene matches: 6. Germline values: CDR1 SGHNT, CDR2 YYREEE (reference sequence). CDR3 length: 15 amino acids. As DNA, the CDR3 is TGTGCCAGCAGCTTCGAGCTAGCGGGAGCTAATGAGCAGTTCTTC. Translated: CASSFELAGANEQFF. The variable domain in full, with the rest retrieved from reference TRBV5-4 and TRBJ2-1, is ETGVTQSPTHLIKTRGQQVTLRCSSQSGHNTVSWYQQALGQGPQFIFQYYREEENGRGNFPPRFSGLQFPNYSSELNVNALELDDSALYLCASSFELAGANEQFFGPGTRLTVL.

This clone was counted only a few times. The J gene is TRBJ1-1, the V gene TRBV28; 7 bases agree with TRBD1. This CDR3 comprises 12 residues. With 7 bases clipped from V and 6 bases from J, the junction kept 5 bases outside the gene matches. Looked up from germline, CDR1 is MDHEN and CDR2 is SYDVKM. CDR3 in DNA: TGTGCCAGCATCACACAGGGGCCTGAAGCTTTCTTT. Residues: CASITQGPEAFF.

The rearrangement uses TRBV25-1 and TRBJ1-2; D is unresolved. Trimming took off 4 bases at V and 4 bases at J, with 16 bases between the two ends. The CDR3 covers 15 residues. Per the germline V gene, CDR1 is MGHDK and CDR2 is SYGVNS. CDR3 DNA sequence: TGTGCCAGCAGTGCAGAGGGTAGGGCCCTCTATGGCTACACCTTC. Protein sequence: CASSAEGRALYGYTF.

Notes on this clone: The same CDR3 also results from other DNA sequences found in this sample. The rearrangement links TRBV19 to TRBJ2-7; weak D call: TRBD1 (5 bases). This CDR3 comprises 13 residues. The germline V and J ends were trimmed by 3 bases and 2 bases, with 8 bases remaining between them. The V gene's germline CDR1 is LNHDA and CDR2 SQIVND (reference sequence). In DNA form, the CDR3 reads TGTGCCAGTAGTATCCAGGGAACCTACGAGCAGTACTTC. This translates into CASSIQGTYEQYF.

The chain recombines TRBV28 with TRBJ1-5, with 8 bases matching TRBD1. The trim removed 4 bases at V and 7 bases at J, leaving 6 bases unmatched. Germline CDR1 and CDR2: MDHEN and SYDVKM. CDR3 length equals 14 residues. The CDR3 DNA is TGTGCCAGCAGTTCGGCAGGGGGCCAACAGCCCCAGCATTTT. The encoded protein is CASSSAGGQQPQHF. The variable domain in full, with the rest retrieved from reference TRBV28 and TRBJ1-5, is DVKVTQSSRYLVKRTGEKVFLECVQDMDHENMFWYRQDPGLGLRLIYFSYDVKMKEKGDIPEGYSVSREKKERFSLILESASTNQTSMYLCASSSAGGQQPQHFGDGTRLSIL.

The rearrangement uses TRBV5-4 and TRBJ1-6; D is ambiguous. Germline-derived CDR1 and CDR2 are SGHNT and YYREEE (reference sequence). The ends were cut back, 0 bases at V and 2 bases at J, with 9 bases in the middle. This CDR3 region has 16 residues. CDR3 sequence (DNA): TGTGCCAGCAGCTTGGCCCCAGATCCCTATAATTCACCCCTCCACTTT. Amino acid sequence: CASSLAPDPYNSPLHF.

The genes are TRBV5-1 and TRBJ2-2, with D perhaps TRBD1 (6 bases). Trimming took off 4 bases at V and 4 bases at J, with 17 bases between the two ends. This CDR3 is 16 amino acids long. Germline CDR1 is SGHRS and CDR2 is YFSETQ. The CDR3 here is CASSPTNGGATGELFF. The CDR3 nucleotides are TGCGCCAGCAGCCCGACTAATGGGGGCGCCACCGGGGAGCTGTTTTTT.

V and J are TRBV28 and TRBJ1-1; D gene ambiguous. The CDR3 extends over 14 amino acids. Per the germline V gene, CDR1 is MDHEN and CDR2 is SYDVKM. V lost 8 bases and J 2 bases, leaving 15 bases between the germline ends. CDR3 nucleotide sequence: TGTGCCAGCTCTTCCGTAGGCGGTAACACTGAAGCTTTCTTT. This encodes CASSSVGGNTEAFF.

The CDR3 here is CASSSEVGSRGSRYEQYF. For the CDR3, the DNA is TGTGCCAGCAGCTCCGAGGTAGGGTCTAGGGGTTCCCGCTACGAGCAGTACTTC. The chain recombines TRBV11-2 with TRBJ2-7; TRBD1 might be the D (5 bases). Germline CDR1 is SGHAT and CDR2 is FQNNGV. V lost 4 bases to trimming and J lost 3 bases, with 25 bases between them. CDR3 length equals 18 residues.

The genes are TRBV28 and TRBJ1-5; TRBD1 might be the D (5 bases). The germline V and J ends were trimmed by 5 bases and 3 bases, with 11 bases remaining between them. The germline CDR1 and CDR2 sequences are MDHEN and SYDVKM. The CDR3 sequence is 14 residues long. The CDR3 is CASSRGSLNQPQHF. For the CDR3, the DNA is TGTGCCAGCAGTCGGGGGAGTCTCAATCAGCCCCAGCATTTT.

J is TRBJ1-2 and V is TRBV19, with TRBD1 identical over 7 bases. The germline gives CDR1 LNHDA, CDR2 SQIVND (reference sequence). The CDR3 length is 13 residues. Trimming took 4 bases from V and 7 from J; bases not matched to a gene: 6. This CDR3 is CASSTTGSLGYTF. CDR3 DNA sequence: TGTGCCAGTAGTACGACAGGGTCTCTTGGCTACACCTTC. Looking up the rest from reference TRBV19 and TRBJ1-2 gives the full variable domain: DGGITQSPKYLFRKEGQNVTLSCEQNLNHDAMYWYRQDPGQGLRLIYYSQIVNDFQKGDIAEGYSVSREKKESFPLTVTSAQKNPTAFYLCASSTTGSLGYTFGSGTRLTVV.

The chain recombines TRBV11-1 with TRBJ2-1, with 9 bases identical to TRBD2. This CDR3 contains 15 residues. Germline trimming cut 10 bases from V and 2 bases from J; bases unmatched to any gene: 9. Germline V gives CDR1 SGHAT, CDR2 FQDESV (reference sequence). The CDR3 loop is CATQLGGGAYNEQFF. The DNA of the CDR3 is TGTGCCACCCAGCTGGGCGGGGGGGCCTACAATGAGCAGTTCTTC.

This chain links TRBV10-3 with TRBJ2-1; TRBD2 matches at 13 bases. With V trimmed by 3 bases and J by 5 bases, 10 bases remained unmatched. Germline values: CDR1 ENHRY, CDR2 SYGVKD. The CDR3 consists of 18 residues. CDR3 amino acids: CAISELAGGGLSNNEQFF. DNA for the CDR3: TGTGCCATCAGTGAACTAGCGGGAGGGGGCCTTAGTAACAATGAGCAGTTCTTC.

The chain recombines TRBV7-2 with TRBJ2-3, with 13 nucleotides matching TRBD2. The CDR3 consists of 15 residues. Germline V lookup: CDR1 SGHTA, CDR2 FQGNSA. The trim removed 2 bases at V and 8 bases at J, leaving 4 bases unmatched. The CDR3 reads CASSLTSGGAGTQYF. Written as DNA, the CDR3 is TGTGCCAGCAGCTTAACTAGCGGGGGGGCCGGTACGCAGTATTTT.

The genes are TRBV18 and TRBJ2-7; unclear D gene. Germline-derived CDR1 and CDR2 are KGHSH and LQKENI. CDR3 length: 13 residues. Trimming left V 3 bases short and J 1 base short, with 7 bases between. This chain's CDR3 is CASSPSSSYEQYF. The DNA of the CDR3 is TGTGCCAGCTCACCGTCTTCTTCCTACGAGCAGTACTTC.

The chain links TRBV11-3 to TRBJ2-1; 7 bases are a match to TRBD2. The CDR3 is 15 amino acids. CDR1 and CDR2 from the germline V gene are SGHNT and YENEEA. The V and J ends lost 3 bases and 6 bases, in that order; junction bases with no gene match: 8. In DNA form, the CDR3 reads TGTGCCAGCAGCTTTGCGGGAGCGCAGATCAATGAGCAGTTCTTC. Translating gives CASSFAGAQINEQFF.

The rearrangement links TRBV28 to TRBJ1-4; no clear D. Trimming removed 6 bases at V and 6 bases at J, with 17 bases between. Germline-derived CDR1 and CDR2 are MDHEN and SYDVKM. The CDR3 is 15 residues long. The CDR3 nucleotides are TGTGCCAGCAGCACTATAGGAGGGTCGGATGAAAAACTGTTTTTT. This sequence encodes CASSTIGGSDEKLFF.

This chain links TRBV24-1 with TRBJ2-7, with D possibly matching TRBD1 (6 bases). CDR1 is KGHDR, CDR2 SFDVKD, per germline. The CDR3 contains 15 residues. Between the trimmed V and J ends, which lost 3 bases and 2 bases, there was a span of 13 bases. The CDR3 DNA reads TGTGCCACCAGTGATCCACAGGGCTCACCCTACGAGCAGTACTTC. Translating it yields CATSDPQGSPYEQYF.